One sample yielded the 8 T cell receptor beta chains listed below, sequenced in a study of T cells after yellow fever vaccination. In TCRdb, the 5' RACE reads were re-called with MiXCR into one record per CDR3 protein. The data contain 300,000 to 400,000 distinct CDR3 sequences, 8% to 10% of them singletons. The sequenced sample was PBMCs, obtained on the day of the first yellow fever vaccination. All receptors come from a young man who received the YFV17D yellow fever vaccine.

This clonotype was observed at least ten times. The V gene is TRBV4-1, the J gene TRBJ2-7; no reliable D call. The length of the CDR3 is 13 residues. Between the trimmed V and J ends, which lost 0 bases and 5 bases, there was a span of 8 bases. The germline gives CDR1 MGHRA, CDR2 YSYEKL. In DNA form, the CDR3 reads TGCGCCAGCAGCCAAGATATGGGCCACGAGCAGTACTTC. Translation gives CASSQDMGHEQYF.

This clonotype was observed a few times. V gene TRBV29-1 combines with J gene TRBJ1-2; unclear D gene. This CDR3 contains 11 residues. Germline V gene lookup returns CDR1 SQVTM and CDR2 ANQGSEA. V shed 4 bases and J shed 2 bases, with 5 bases lying between them. The CDR3 nucleotides read TGCAGCGTTGGATTCAACTATGGCTACACCTTC. This translates into CSVGFNYGYTF.

This clonotype was detected only a few times. V and J are TRBV7-2 and TRBJ1-2, with D possibly matching TRBD1 (5 bases). V lost 8 bases and J lost 1, with 11 bases in between. The V gene's germline CDR1 is SGHTA and CDR2 FQGNSA. The CDR3 sequence is 13 residues long. The CDR3 DNA is TGTGCCAGCCGGGGGAGGGTTAACTATGGCTACACCTTC. Its protein product is CASRGRVNYGYTF. Filled out from reference TRBV7-2 and TRBJ1-2, the complete variable domain reads GAGVSQSPSNKVTEKGKDVELRCDPISGHTALYWYRQSLGQGLEFLIYFQGNSAPDKSGLPSDRFSAERTGGSVSTLTIQRTQQEDSAVYLCASRGRVNYGYTFGSGTRLTVV.

This clonotype was picked up many times. The gene calls are TRBV29-1 and TRBJ1-1; D gene uncertain. CDR1 and CDR2 (germline): SQVTM, ANQGSEA. The V and J ends lost 4 bases and 3 bases respectively, with 12 bases between them. This CDR3 has 13 residues. Written as DNA, the CDR3 is TGCAGCGTTGTTCAGGACCCGTACACTGAAGCTTTCTTT. Protein product: CSVVQDPYTEAFF.

The CDR3 nucleotides read TGTGCCAGCAGGAGCTTAGGGGGGGTCACAGATACGCAGTATTTT. This translates into CASRSLGGVTDTQYF. The chain recombines TRBV6-1 with TRBJ2-3, with a possible D match to TRBD2 (7 bases). Per germline, CDR1 MNHNS and CDR2 SASEGT. V gave up 6 bases and J gave up 2 bases, with 15 bases separating them. CDR3 size: 15 residues.

Many counts were recorded for this clonotype. This chain links TRBV9 with TRBJ1-6; D is uncertain. Germline V gives CDR1 SGDLS, CDR2 YYNGEE. The CDR3 length is 13 residues. Between the trimmed V and J ends, which lost 4 bases and 6 bases, there was a span of 8 bases. CDR3 sequence (DNA): TGTGCCAGCAGCCAGACCCTTAATTCACCCCTCCACTTT. Encoded protein: CASSQTLNSPLHF.

This clonotype was recorded at least ten times. The chain carries TRBV27 and TRBJ1-6, with D possibly TRBD1 on 6 matching bases. V lost 2 bases and J lost 8, with 13 bases in between. CDR1 and CDR2 from the germline V gene are MNHEY and SMNVEV (reference sequence). The CDR3 loop spans 15 amino acids. DNA for the CDR3: TGTGCCAGCAGTTTACAACAGGGAATAGATTCACCCCTCCACTTT. This gives the protein CASSLQQGIDSPLHF.

This clonotype came up a few times. The chain couples TRBV5-6 to TRBJ2-1; tentative D call: TRBD2 (5 bases). Germline-derived CDR1 and CDR2 are SGHDT and YYEEEE. This CDR3 is 13 amino acids long. The V end lost 4 bases, the J end lost 7 bases, and 12 bases lay between the germline ends. CDR3 amino acids: CASSPTGRNEQFF. The CDR3 region has the DNA TGTGCCAGCAGCCCGACGGGAAGGAATGAGCAGTTCTTC.